This T cell receptor (beta chain) was documented in a study of blood T cells in healthy people across ages (dated by TCRdb to 2015 to 2017). A note on the overall study: In model experiments, template switching captured about one uniquely barcoded TCR beta cDNA molecule for every two T cells. The donors were split into four age groups: young (average around 16 years), middle-aged (around 37), aged (about 62) and long-lived (roughly 86). Age-related changes in TCR beta repertoire diversity were measured in the study by deep sequencing normalized with unique cDNA molecular identifiers. The study analyzed two additional independent replicas of 1 million unique cDNA reads from the same blood draw for two donors, one aged 18 to 29 and one aged 80 or older. To avoid experimental bias, donors of different ages were spread randomly across the sequencing lanes. Summary of the overall study and its limitations: There was a strong correlation between observed TCR beta diversity and the percentage of naive T cells measured by flow cytometry. Estimates of total diversity from one million sequenced T cells were regarded as lower bounds and underestimates. As age increased, observed TCR beta diversity per million T cells dropped in a roughly linear way, and a significant reduction was already evident by age 40. Conclusive comparison of naive and antigen-experienced compartments was prevented by the profiling of bulk unsorted PBMCs. Because donor CMV infection status was unknown, age-related changes in expanded clonotypes were potentially confounded. The long-lived group showed more naive CD4+ T cells, fewer expanded clones and increased TCR diversity than the aged group, suggesting age selection.

This clonotype was detected only a few times. Its antigen is still unknown. Per-nucleotide qualities are absent, and no much larger clonotype sits a single base away. The method was 5' RACE. Sequencing was carried out with an Illumina HiSeq 2500. A second PCR of about 6 to 11 cycles was performed with a sample-barcoded 5' primer and a J-beta primer mix. Each TCR beta cDNA molecule received a unique molecular identifier from a template-switch 5' adaptor carrying 12 random nucleotides. Each sample yielded at least 3 million CDR3-containing paired-end reads. All of the RNA was converted into first-strand cDNA using the Mint cDNA synthesis kit, with a TRBC-specific oligonucleotide serving as the primer. After uracil-DNA glycosylase treatment, a first 18-cycle PCR used universal primers M1SS and BC2_uni_R on all cDNA. In the source study's methods: Normalization of each sample was performed by random selection of 1 million high-quality reads, each carrying a distinct molecular identifier. Instead of being binned into consensus sequences, reads that shared molecular identifiers were thrown out. MiTCR, run with a Q25 quality threshold and the strictest error-elimination algorithm, handled CDR3 identification, clonotype clustering and error correction. A nonparametric unseen species model using Euler transformation provided a lower-bound estimate of total TCR beta diversity. The raw public reads went through TCRdb reprocessing: fastp at Q25, MiXCR clone calling, in-frame beta chains kept. Duplicate CDR3 protein sequences are folded into a single record with the most common DNA and genes. These V and J calls rely on TCRdb rather than the paper's analysis. This sample gives about 1.7 million distinct CDR3 sequences in total; under 30% of them show up just once. Together, the top ten hold more than 6% of the sample.

Systemically healthy Caucasian individuals from Russia, 39 in total and aged about 6 to 95 years, were included as donors. Around 10 milliliters of peripheral blood were collected from each donor into EDTA-treated Vacutainer tubes. Ficoll-Paque density-gradient centrifugation was used to isolate PBMCs, with at least 6.5 million per sample. Total RNA, at least 5.5 micrograms per sample, was extracted from PBMCs with Trizol reagent. For every donor, an aliquot of PBMCs went through flow cytometry to measure the percentages of naive CD45RAhigh/CD27high T cells. The clonotype comes from a woman in her 30s in good health. Specimen: blood.

Here the CDR3 is given as CSAPAGGTTDTQYF. The DNA sequence is TGCAGTGCTCCAGCGGGGGGGACGACAGATACGCAGTATTTT. The chain joins TRBV20-1 to TRBJ2-3; 10 nucleotides in the junction match TRBD2. V loses 5 bases at its end and J loses 3 bases; junction bases beyond the gene matches: 5. From the germline V gene (reference sequence), CDR1 is DFQATT and CDR2 is SNEGSKA. The CDR3 runs 14 residues from the cysteine to the phenylalanine. Only the CDR3 DNA stays, 42 bases, in frame from base 1.